One and the same sample provided the 11 T cell receptor beta chains below, sequenced in a study of chemoradiotherapy in HPV16-positive cancers (dated 2022 in TCRdb). To prepare the library, the immunoSEQ multiplex PCR assay was applied. This is the immuneACCESS table as TCRdb keeps it, with only in-frame sequences that have V and J called. A part of the clones is gone; compared with another copy, unresolved V genes explain less than half, and the rest is unexplained. Counted in this sample were 15,000 to 20,000 clones; 90% of them appeared once. Around an eighth of the sample lies in the top ten. Material: blood, obtained from a patient who underwent chemoradiotherapy. Source of these receptors: a human donor with HPV-associated anogenital cancer.

The chain recombines TRBV5-6 with TRBJ2-1, with a possible D match to TRBD1 (6 bases). Per germline, CDR1 SGHDT and CDR2 YYEEEE. The V end lost 2 bases, the J end lost 7 bases, and 16 bases lay between the germline ends. The CDR3 runs 15 residues. CDR3 DNA sequence: TGTGCCAGCAGCTTCGATTCAGGGGACGGAAATGAGCAGTTCTTC. Its translation: CASSFDSGDGNEQFF.

The CDR3 here is CASSVDGGNTGELFF. The CDR3, as DNA: TGTGCCAGCAGCGTAGACGGGGGGAACACCGGGGAGCTGTTTTTT. The chain combines TRBV9 with TRBJ2-2; TRBD2 is a possible D gene (6 bases). CDR3 length: 15 residues. Trimming removed 0 bases at V and 1 base at J, with 7 bases between. The V gene's germline CDR1 is SGDLS and CDR2 YYNGEE.

The chain is built from TRBV10-2 and TRBJ2-3, with D tentatively TRBD1 or TRBD2 (6 bases each). V was shortened by 10 bases and J by 1 base, with 12 bases between the two germline ends. The germline gives CDR1 WSHSY, CDR2 SAAADI. CDR3 length equals 13 residues. The CDR3 nucleotides read TGCGCCACCAGGGGCGGGGGCACAGATACGCAGTATTTT. Residues: CATRGGGTDTQYF.

The chain links TRBV10-2 to TRBJ1-2; D is unclear. CDR1 and CDR2 (germline): WSHSY, SAAADI. The CDR3 runs 13 residues. Trimming stripped 0 bases from V and 8 bases from J, with 10 bases between. DNA for the CDR3: TGCGCCAGCAGTGAGTCGATCATAACGGGCTACACCTTC. Protein: CASSESIITGYTF.

The rearrangement links TRBV12-5 to TRBJ1-5, with D unclear. Germline V gives CDR1 LGHNT, CDR2 FRNRAP. V was pared by 5 bases and J by 0 bases, with 5 bases between. This CDR3 spans 13 amino acids. Written as DNA, the CDR3 is TGTGCTAGTGGTCTTAATAGCAATCAGCCCCAGCATTTT. It specifies CASGLNSNQPQHF.

This rearrangement joins TRBV4-1 to TRBJ2-7; the match to TRBD1 covers 12 bases. The CDR3 is made up of 16 amino acids. V was pared by 1 base and J by 6 bases, with 7 bases of the junction left unmatched. Germline CDR1 and CDR2: MGHRA and YSYEKL. The CDR3 DNA follows: TGCGCCAGCAGCCAAGGGGGACAGGGGGCGTCGGGCGAGCAGTACTTC. It encodes CASSQGGQGASGEQYF.

This chain connects TRBV10-2 to TRBJ1-5; D is ambiguous. This CDR3 is built from 13 residues. Germline V gene sequence: CDR1 WSHSY, CDR2 SAAADI. V was cut by 6 bases and J by 5 bases, with 11 bases left in between. Here the CDR3 DNA reads TGCGCCAGCAGCACAGAGTGGGATCAGCCCCAGCATTTT. As protein: CASSTEWDQPQHF.

The CDR3 region has the DNA TGTGCCAGCAGTGAGACGGGGGGGGCCGTCTATGAGCAGTTCTTC. Amino acids: CASSETGGAVYEQFF. The chain is built from TRBV2 and TRBJ2-1; 8 nucleotides match TRBD2. Trimming took 3 bases from V and 8 from J; bases not matched to a gene: 9. This CDR3 spans 15 amino acids. From germline, CDR1 is SNHLY and CDR2 FYNNEI.

The chain employs TRBV30 and TRBJ2-5; 12 bases line up with TRBD1. Unmatched junction bases numbered 8, after V lost 5 bases and J lost 7 bases. CDR3 length equals 14 residues. Germline CDR1 is GTSNPN and CDR2 is SVGIG (reference sequence). CDR3 sequence reads: CAWGTGGPGGTQYF. DNA of the CDR3: TGTGCCTGGGGGACAGGGGGCCCCGGGGGGACCCAGTACTTC.

The CDR3 DNA follows: TGTGCCAGCAGCTTAGCGTTGGACGAAGAGCAGTACGTC. It is translated as CASSLALDEEQYV. The chain joins TRBV7-9 to TRBJ2-7, with D hard to call. The CDR3 runs to 13 residues. CDR1 is SEHNR, CDR2 FQNEAQ, per germline (reference sequence). V shed 0 bases and J shed 7 bases, with 10 bases lying between them.

This rearrangement joins TRBV5-6 to TRBJ1-1, with D tentatively TRBD1 (5 bases). The CDR3 is made up of 14 amino acids. Germline loops: CDR1 SGHDT, CDR2 YYEEEE. V was shortened by 1 base and J by 5 bases, with 12 bases between the two germline ends. The DNA of the CDR3 is TGTGCCAGCAGCTTGCGGGGGTCGGAGACTGAAGCTTTCTTT. Translation: CASSLRGSETEAFF.